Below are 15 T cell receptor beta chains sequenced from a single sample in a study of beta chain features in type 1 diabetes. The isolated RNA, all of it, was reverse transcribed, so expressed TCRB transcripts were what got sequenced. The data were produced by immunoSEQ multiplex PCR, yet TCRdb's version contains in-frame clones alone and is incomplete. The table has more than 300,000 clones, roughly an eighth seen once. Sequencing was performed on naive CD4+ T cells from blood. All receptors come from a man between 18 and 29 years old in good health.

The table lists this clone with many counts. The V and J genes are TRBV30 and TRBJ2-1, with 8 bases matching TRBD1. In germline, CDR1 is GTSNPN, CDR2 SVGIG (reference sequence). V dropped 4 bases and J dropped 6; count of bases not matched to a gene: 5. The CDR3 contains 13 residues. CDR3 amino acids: CAWTPGTGNEQFF. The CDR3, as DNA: TGTGCCTGGACCCCGGGGACAGGCAATGAGCAGTTCTTC. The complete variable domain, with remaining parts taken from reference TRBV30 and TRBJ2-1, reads SQTIHQWPATLVQPVGSPLSLECTVEGTSNPNLYWYRQAAGRGLQLLFYSVGIGQISSEVPQNLSASRPQDRQFILSSKKLLLSDSGFYLCAWTPGTGNEQFFGPGTRLTVL.

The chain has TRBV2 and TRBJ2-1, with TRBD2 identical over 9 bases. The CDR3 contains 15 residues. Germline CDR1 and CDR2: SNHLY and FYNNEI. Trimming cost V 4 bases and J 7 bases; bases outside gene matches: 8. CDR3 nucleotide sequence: TGTGCCAGCAGTGTTGAAAGCGGGAGGTCGAATGAGCAGTTCTTC. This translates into CASSVESGRSNEQFF.

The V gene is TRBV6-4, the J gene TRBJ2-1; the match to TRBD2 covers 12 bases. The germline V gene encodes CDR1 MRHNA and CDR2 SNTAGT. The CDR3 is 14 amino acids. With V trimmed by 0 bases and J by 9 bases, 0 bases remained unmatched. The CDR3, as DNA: TGTGCCAGCAGTGACTCGACTAGCGGGGGTGAGCAGTTCTTC. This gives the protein CASSDSTSGGEQFF.

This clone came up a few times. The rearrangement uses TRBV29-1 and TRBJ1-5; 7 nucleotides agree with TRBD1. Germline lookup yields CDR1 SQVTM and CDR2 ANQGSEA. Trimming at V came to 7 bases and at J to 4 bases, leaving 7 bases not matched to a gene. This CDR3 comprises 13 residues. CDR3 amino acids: CSAGDSRNQPQHF. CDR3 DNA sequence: TGCAGCGCTGGGGACAGTAGGAATCAGCCCCAGCATTTT.

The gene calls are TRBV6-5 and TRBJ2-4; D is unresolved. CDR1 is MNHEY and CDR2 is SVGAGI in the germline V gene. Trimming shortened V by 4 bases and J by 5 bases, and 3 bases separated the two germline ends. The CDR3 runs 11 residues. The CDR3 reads CASSSQNIQYF. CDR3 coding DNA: TGTGCCAGCAGTTCTCAAAACATTCAGTACTTC.

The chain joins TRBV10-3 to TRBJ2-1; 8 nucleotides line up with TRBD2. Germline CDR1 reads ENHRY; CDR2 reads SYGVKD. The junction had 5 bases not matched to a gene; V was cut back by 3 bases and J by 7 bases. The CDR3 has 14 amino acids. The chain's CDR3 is CAISDGRAGNEQFF. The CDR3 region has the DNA TGTGCCATCAGTGACGGGAGGGCCGGGAATGAGCAGTTCTTC.

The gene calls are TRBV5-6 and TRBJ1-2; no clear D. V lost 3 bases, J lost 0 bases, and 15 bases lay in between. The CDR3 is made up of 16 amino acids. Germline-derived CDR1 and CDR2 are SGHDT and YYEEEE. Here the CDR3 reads CASSSHERHPNYGYTF. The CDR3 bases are TGTGCCAGCAGCTCCCACGAAAGACACCCTAACTATGGCTACACCTTC.

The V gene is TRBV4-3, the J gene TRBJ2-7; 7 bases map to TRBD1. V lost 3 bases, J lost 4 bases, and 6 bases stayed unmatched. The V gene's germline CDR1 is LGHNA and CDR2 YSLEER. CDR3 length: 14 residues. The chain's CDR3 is CASSQSGQTYEQYF. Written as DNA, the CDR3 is TGCGCCAGCAGCCAGTCGGGACAGACGTACGAGCAGTACTTC.

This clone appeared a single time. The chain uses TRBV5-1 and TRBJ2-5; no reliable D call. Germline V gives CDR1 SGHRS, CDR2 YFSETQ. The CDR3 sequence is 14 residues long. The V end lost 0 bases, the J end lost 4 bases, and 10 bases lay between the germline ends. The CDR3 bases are TGCGCCAGCAGCTTGGAGATTCTCGGAGAGACCCAGTACTTC. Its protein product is CASSLEILGETQYF.

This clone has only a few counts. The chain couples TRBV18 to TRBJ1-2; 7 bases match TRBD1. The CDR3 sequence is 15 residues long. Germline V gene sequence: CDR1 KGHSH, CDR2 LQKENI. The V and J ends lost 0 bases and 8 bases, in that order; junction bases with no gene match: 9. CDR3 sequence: CASSPPTGRREGYTF. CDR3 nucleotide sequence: TGTGCCAGCTCACCACCGACAGGGCGACGGGAGGGCTACACCTTC.

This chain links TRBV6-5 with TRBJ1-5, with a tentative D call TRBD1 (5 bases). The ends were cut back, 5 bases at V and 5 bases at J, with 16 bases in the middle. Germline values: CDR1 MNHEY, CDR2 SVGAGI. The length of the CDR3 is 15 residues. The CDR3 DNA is TGTGCCAGCAGTCCCTTCATTGGAGGGGATCAGCCCCAGCATTTT. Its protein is CASSPFIGGDQPQHF.

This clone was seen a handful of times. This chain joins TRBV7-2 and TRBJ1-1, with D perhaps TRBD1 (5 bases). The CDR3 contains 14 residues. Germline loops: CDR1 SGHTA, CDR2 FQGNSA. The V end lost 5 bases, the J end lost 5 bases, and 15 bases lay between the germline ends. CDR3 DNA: TGTGCCAGCAGCCCCAACGCGGGGGGGACTGAAGCTTTCTTT. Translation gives CASSPNAGGTEAFF.

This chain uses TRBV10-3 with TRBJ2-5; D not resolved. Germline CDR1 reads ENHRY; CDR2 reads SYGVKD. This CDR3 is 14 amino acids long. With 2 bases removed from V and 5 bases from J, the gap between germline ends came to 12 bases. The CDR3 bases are TGTGCCATCAGTGAGCCAGGATCTCTGGAGACCCAGTACTTC. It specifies CAISEPGSLETQYF.

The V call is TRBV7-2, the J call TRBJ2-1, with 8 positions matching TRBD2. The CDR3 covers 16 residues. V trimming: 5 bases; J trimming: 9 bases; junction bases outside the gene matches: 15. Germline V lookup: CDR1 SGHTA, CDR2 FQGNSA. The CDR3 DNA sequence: TGTGCCAGCAGCCAACCGGGACTAGGTCTCCAGGGTGAGCAGTTCTTC. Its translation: CASSQPGLGLQGEQFF.

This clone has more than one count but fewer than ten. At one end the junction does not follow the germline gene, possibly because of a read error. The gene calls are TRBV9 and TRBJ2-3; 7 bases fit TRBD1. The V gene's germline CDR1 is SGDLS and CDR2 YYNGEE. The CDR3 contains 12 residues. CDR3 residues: CASSVGTETQYF. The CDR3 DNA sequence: TGTGCCAGCAGCGTGGGGACAGAAACGCAGTATTTT.